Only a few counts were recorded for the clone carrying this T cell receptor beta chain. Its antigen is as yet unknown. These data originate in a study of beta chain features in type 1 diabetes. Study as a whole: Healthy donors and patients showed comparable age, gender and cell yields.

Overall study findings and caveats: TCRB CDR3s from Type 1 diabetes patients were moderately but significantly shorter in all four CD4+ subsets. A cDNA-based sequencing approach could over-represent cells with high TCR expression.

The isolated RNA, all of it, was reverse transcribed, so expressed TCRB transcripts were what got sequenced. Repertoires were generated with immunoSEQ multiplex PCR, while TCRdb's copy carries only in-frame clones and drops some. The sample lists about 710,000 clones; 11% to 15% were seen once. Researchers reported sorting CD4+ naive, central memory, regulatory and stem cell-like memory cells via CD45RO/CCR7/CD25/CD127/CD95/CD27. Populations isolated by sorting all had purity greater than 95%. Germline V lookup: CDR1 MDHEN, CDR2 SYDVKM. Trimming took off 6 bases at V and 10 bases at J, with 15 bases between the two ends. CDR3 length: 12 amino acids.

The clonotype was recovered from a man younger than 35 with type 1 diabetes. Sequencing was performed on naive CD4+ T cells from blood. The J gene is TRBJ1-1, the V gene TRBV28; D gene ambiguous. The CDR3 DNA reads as TGTGCCAGCAGCCTCCCGGGGAGAGGAGCTTTCTTT. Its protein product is CASSLPGRGAFF.